A single sample is the source of the 5 T cell receptor beta chains below, sequenced in a study of blood T cell repertoires in COVID-19. The method was immunoSEQ multiplex PCR; TCRdb's version includes in-frame clones alone and lacks a portion of them. Here the sample spans 150,000 or so clones, over 70% being singletons. Sequenced material: peripheral blood. Every receptor here comes from a woman aged 60 to 75 with acute or convalescent COVID-19.

To note about this clone: The sample has other DNA sequences that encode this CDR3 too. The chain combines TRBV5-1 with TRBJ1-1; no reliable D call. The ends were cut back, 0 bases at V and 4 bases at J, with 10 bases in the middle. The CDR3 sequence is 14 residues long. Per germline, CDR1 SGHRS and CDR2 YFSETQ. The DNA of the CDR3 is TGCGCCAGCAGCTTGGTAGCGGGGAGCACTGAAGCTTTCTTT. It yields the protein CASSLVAGSTEAFF.

The rearrangement joins TRBV9 to TRBJ2-7; no clear D. Trimming pared 0 bases from V and 0 bases from J, leaving 7 bases between. This CDR3 is 14 amino acids long. In germline, CDR1 is SGDLS, CDR2 YYNGEE. CDR3 DNA: TGTGCCAGCAGCGTAGTATCCAGCTCCTACGAGCAGTACTTC. It yields the protein CASSVVSSSYEQYF. Variable domain in full (rest from reference TRBV9 and TRBJ2-7): DSGVTQTPKHLITATGQRVTLRCSPRSGDLSVYWYQQSLDQGLQFLIQYYNGEERAKGNILERFSAQQFPDLHSELNLSSLELGDSALYFCASSVVSSSYEQYFGPGTRLTVT.

The genes are TRBV5-8 and TRBJ1-5; 7 nucleotides line up with TRBD1. The V and J ends lost 6 bases and 3 bases, in that order; junction bases with no gene match: 9. This CDR3 region has 15 residues. Germline-derived CDR1 and CDR2 are SGHTS and YDEGEE. The CDR3 coding sequence is TGTGCCAGCACATCCAGGGGGTCCCTCAATCAGCCCCAGCATTTT. Translation: CASTSRGSLNQPQHF.

The chain has TRBV10-3 and TRBJ2-5; 7 bases align to TRBD2. V trimming: 7 bases; J trimming: 0 bases; junction bases outside the gene matches: 5. This CDR3 region has 14 residues. CDR1 is ENHRY, CDR2 SYGVKD, per germline. This CDR3 is CAITEGGDQETQYF. Here the CDR3 DNA reads TGTGCCATCACCGAGGGAGGGGACCAAGAGACCCAGTACTTC.

The V gene is TRBV6-5, the J gene TRBJ2-7; tentatively, D is TRBD2 (6 bases). The germline V and J ends were trimmed by 10 bases and 6 bases, with 13 bases remaining between them. This CDR3 has 11 amino acids. CDR1 is MNHEY, CDR2 SVGAGI, per germline. Written as DNA, the CDR3 is TGTGCCACAACGGAGGGGCTCGAGCAGTACTTC. It specifies CATTEGLEQYF.